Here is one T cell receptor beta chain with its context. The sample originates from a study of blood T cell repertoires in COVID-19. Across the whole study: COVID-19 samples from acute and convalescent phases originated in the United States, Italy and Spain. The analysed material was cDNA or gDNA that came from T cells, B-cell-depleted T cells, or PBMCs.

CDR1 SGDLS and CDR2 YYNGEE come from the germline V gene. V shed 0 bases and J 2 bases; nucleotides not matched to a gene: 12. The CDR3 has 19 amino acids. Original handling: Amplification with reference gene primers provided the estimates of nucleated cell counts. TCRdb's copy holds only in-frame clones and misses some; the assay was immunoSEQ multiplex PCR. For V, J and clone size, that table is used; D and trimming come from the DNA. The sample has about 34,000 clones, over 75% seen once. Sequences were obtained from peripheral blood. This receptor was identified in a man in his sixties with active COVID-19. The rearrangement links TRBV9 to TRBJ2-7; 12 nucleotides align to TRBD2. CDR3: CASSVDAGTSGSTAYEQYF. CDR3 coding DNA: TGTGCCAGCAGCGTAGATGCGGGGACTAGCGGGTCTACAGCCTACGAGCAGTACTTC.